The clone carrying this T cell receptor beta chain was detected a few times. Its matching antigen is unknown. V was clipped by 2 bases and J by 0 bases, with 5 bases between them. This CDR3 comprises 14 residues. Looked up from germline, CDR1 is MNHNS and CDR2 is SASEGT. This sample is drawn from a study of cytotoxic CD8 clonotypes in ibrutinib-treated CLL. Looking at the study overall: After median 68 months, roughly 15 stayed in remission, some 12 progressed; responses roughly 25 partial, 2 complete. Response samples were taken after a median of about 12 months on treatment, range 6 to 36. Regarding the study as a whole: The study found baseline clonality above age-matched healthy donors, tracking circulating CD8+ T-cell counts.

The planned depth of sequencing spanned 1 in 200,000 to 1 in 1 million T cells. Produced via immunoSEQ multiplex PCR; TCRdb's table is partial and in-frame only. The sample contains approximately 320,000 clones, roughly 71% of which appear only once. J is TRBJ1-3 and V is TRBV6-1, with D possibly TRBD1 on 5 matching bases. This TCR came from a human donor with chronic lymphocytic leukemia. The source was PBMCs, collected after 36 months of ibrutinib treatment. For the CDR3, the DNA is TGTGCCAGCAGTGAACAGGGCTCTGGAAACACCATATATTTT. This encodes CASSEQGSGNTIYF.